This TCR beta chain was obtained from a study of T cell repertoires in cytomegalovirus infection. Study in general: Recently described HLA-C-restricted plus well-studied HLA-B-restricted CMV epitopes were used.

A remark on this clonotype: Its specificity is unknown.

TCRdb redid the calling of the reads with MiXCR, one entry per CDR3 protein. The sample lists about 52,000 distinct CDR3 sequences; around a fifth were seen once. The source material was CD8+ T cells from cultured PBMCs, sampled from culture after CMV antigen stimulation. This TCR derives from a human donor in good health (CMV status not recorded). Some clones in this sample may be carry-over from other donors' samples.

The CDR3 region is CSARGRGQERPEAFF. The CDR3 DNA reads as TGCAGTGCTAGGGGCAGGGGGCAGGAACGGCCTGAAGCTTTCTTT. The chain couples TRBV20-1 to TRBJ1-1, with TRBD1 identical over 8 bases. CDR1 and CDR2 (germline): DFQATT, SNEGSKA (reference sequence). With 3 bases clipped from V and 6 bases from J, the junction kept 12 bases outside the gene matches. This CDR3 has 15 amino acids.